Each of the 3 T cell receptor beta chains below was sequenced from the same sample in a study of blood T cell repertoires in COVID-19. Assay: immunoSEQ multiplex PCR; the TCRdb copy retains only in-frame clones and omits some. Here the sample spans under 250,000 clones, around 85% being singletons. The sequenced sample was PBMCs or T cells enriched from blood (not recorded which). These receptors were obtained from a woman between 45 and 65 years old with acute COVID-19.

This clone appeared a single time. The chain is built from TRBV4-1 and TRBJ1-1, with TRBD1 as a possible D gene (6 bases). With 6 bases removed from V and 5 bases from J, the gap between germline ends came to 25 bases. Germline lookup yields CDR1 MGHRA and CDR2 YSYEKL. This CDR3 spans 17 amino acids. The DNA of the CDR3 is TGCGCCAGCAGTCGAATCTCGGGGGGGCGAAGTAATACTGAAGCTTTCTTT. Translation gives CASSRISGGRSNTEAFF.

V and J are TRBV4-3 and TRBJ1-2; 8 bases match TRBD1. Germline V gene lookup returns CDR1 LGHNA and CDR2 YSLEER. After removal of 1 base from V and 6 bases from J, the junction contained 4 bases not matched to a gene. CDR3 size: 14 residues. CDR3 loop: CASSQGQGTDGYTF. In DNA, the CDR3 is TGCGCCAGCAGCCAAGGACAGGGGACGGATGGCTACACCTTC.

The chain joins TRBV18 to TRBJ1-3; a possible D gene is TRBD1 (5 bases). CDR3 length: 16 amino acids. V lost 3 bases and J lost 0, with 12 bases in between. Looked up from germline, CDR1 is KGHSH and CDR2 is LQKENI. CDR3 in amino acids: CASSPAGRYSGNTIYF. CDR3 coding DNA: TGTGCCAGCTCACCCGCGGGACGGTACTCTGGAAACACCATATATTTT.